This T cell receptor beta chain was obtained from a study of T cell responses to AZD1222 COVID-19 vaccine. Trimming removed 6 bases at V and 4 bases at J, with 18 bases between. The CDR3 runs 15 residues. Germline CDR1 and CDR2: SNHLY and FYNNEI. The method was immunoSEQ multiplex PCR; TCRdb's version includes in-frame clones alone and lacks a portion of them. The sample holds 120,000 or so clones; 80% to 95% are singletons and the top ten take 4% to 5%. The source of this sequence is an adult who received the MenACWY meningococcal vaccine as a control. This sample comprised peripheral blood, obtained 28 days after the second dose of the MenACWY control vaccine. V usage is TRBV2 and J usage is TRBJ1-1; tentative D call: TRBD1 (5 bases). CDR3 residues: CASSRGEGWTTEAFF. The CDR3 DNA sequence: TGTGCCAGCAGCCGAGGGGAGGGGTGGACCACTGAAGCTTTCTTT.